The rows below give T cell receptor beta chains drawn from one sample of a study of CD8+ T cells in alopecia areata. Using immunoSEQ multiplex PCR, the repertoire was profiled, and TCRdb retains in-frame clones only, with some absent. The sample contains 190,000 or so clones, about 60% of which appear only once. The sequences come from CD8+ T cells sorted from blood, collected at week 24, from a patient treated with tofacitinib. These receptors all stem from a human donor with alopecia areata. Both conserved end residues are part of each CDR3. Fields, in order: V gene, CDR3 protein.

>TRBV4-2
CASSQDRWSSYNEQFF
>TRBV14
CASTSWGAGELFF
>TRBV5-5
CASSSYSGANVLTF
>TRBV30
CAYRDYGYTF
>TRBV7-9
CASSKAGGDQPQHF
>TRBV20-1
CSARFGGELFF
>TRBV29-1
CSALGAGGQHTQYF
>TRBV29-1
CSVEDQRTDTQYF
>TRBV18
CASSNWNTEAFF
>TRBV19
CASSRTRVPSVHNEQFF
>TRBV5-1
CASSIGWPASTGELFF
>TRBV30
CACRRADNTYEQYF
>TRBV5-6
CASSGGTSGIQYF
>TRBV5-1
CASSFNTGELFF